This is a list of T cell receptor beta chains from one sample in a study of post-analysis software for immune sequencing data. MiXCR, run by TCRdb on the PCR reads, gives a single entry per CDR3 protein. The sample yields about 380,000 distinct CDR3 sequences, approximately 38% seen once. The sequencing input was blood. The receptors originated from a girl aged 10 to 17 with multiple sclerosis. Each CDR3 is given with its conserved first and last residue. The D gene is left open where the match is weak. For some rows the clone size is stated as once, few or many, or as a class when expanded; others skip it.

CDR3 DNA: TGTGCCAGCAGTTTGGGACAGGGTGGTTCCTACGAGCAGTACTTC
CDR3 protein: CASSLGQGGSYEQYF
clone size: many
D gene: TRBD1
V gene: TRBV12-3/TRBV12-4
J gene: TRBJ2-7

CDR3 DNA: TGTGCCACCAGTGATTTTGCAGGGACTGGCTACAATGAGCAGTACTTC
CDR3 protein: CATSDFAGTGYNEQYF
clone size: .
D gene: .
V gene: TRBV24-1
J gene: TRBJ2-7

CDR3 DNA: TGTGCCAGCGAGCGGGGGGGCTTATATGAGCAGTTCTTC
CDR3 protein: CASERGGLYEQFF
clone size: few
D gene: TRBD2
V gene: TRBV6-2/TRBV6-3
J gene: TRBJ2-1

CDR3 DNA: TGTGCCATCAACCAAGGACAGGGGGAAGGTACGCAGTATTTT
CDR3 protein: CAINQGQGEGTQYF
clone size: .
D gene: TRBD1
V gene: TRBV10-3
J gene: TRBJ2-3

CDR3 DNA: TGTGCCAGCAGTCCACAGGGGGCGCGGACTGAAGCTTTCTTT
CDR3 protein: CASSPQGARTEAFF
clone size: few
D gene: TRBD1
V gene: TRBV6-5
J gene: TRBJ1-1

CDR3 DNA: TGTGCCAGCAGTTATGCTGGGACAGCATTCTACGAGCAGTACTTC
CDR3 protein: CASSYAGTAFYEQYF
clone size: few
D gene: TRBD1
V gene: TRBV6-5
J gene: TRBJ2-7

CDR3 DNA: TGTGCCAGCAGTCTCGGACAGAACACAGATACGCAGTATTTT
CDR3 protein: CASSLGQNTDTQYF
clone size: few
D gene: .
V gene: TRBV28
J gene: TRBJ2-3

CDR3 DNA: TGTGCCAGCAGCCAAGAGTCGGAAAAACTGTTTTTT
CDR3 protein: CASSQESEKLFF
clone size: .
D gene: .
V gene: TRBV11-2
J gene: TRBJ1-4

CDR3 DNA: TGTGCCTGGAGTGCGGGGATTGGCAATCAGCCCCAGCATTTT
CDR3 protein: CAWSAGIGNQPQHF
clone size: few
D gene: .
V gene: TRBV30
J gene: TRBJ1-5

CDR3 DNA: TGTGCCAGCAGCATTCCGGGTCAGATGGAGCAGTACTTC
CDR3 protein: CASSIPGQMEQYF
clone size: .
D gene: .
V gene: TRBV7-9
J gene: TRBJ2-7

CDR3 DNA: TGTGCCAGCAGTTACGCAGCGGCAGACCAAGAGACCCAGTACTTC
CDR3 protein: CASSYAAADQETQYF
clone size: once
D gene: .
V gene: TRBV6-5
J gene: TRBJ2-5

CDR3 DNA: TGCGCCAGCACCCCAGGCCCGAGCTCCTACAATGAGCAGTTCTTC
CDR3 protein: CASTPGPSSYNEQFF
clone size: few
D gene: .
V gene: TRBV5-1
J gene: TRBJ2-1

CDR3 DNA: TGCGCCAGCAGCCAAATTATGGACAGGTCGAACTATGGCTACACCTTC
CDR3 protein: CASSQIMDRSNYGYTF
clone size: .
D gene: TRBD1
V gene: TRBV4-1
J gene: TRBJ1-2

CDR3 DNA: TGTGCCGCCGCGGGTGGGACAGGTCGCACAGATACGCAGTATTTT
CDR3 protein: CAAAGGTGRTDTQYF
clone size: .
D gene: TRBD1
V gene: TRBV24-1
J gene: TRBJ2-3

CDR3 DNA: TGTGCCAGCAGCCTCCCCGGCCGGGGATACCAAGAGACCCAGTACTTC
CDR3 protein: CASSLPGRGYQETQYF
clone size: .
D gene: .
V gene: TRBV7-6
J gene: TRBJ2-5

CDR3 DNA: TGCGCCAGCAGCTTCGGGACAGGGGGCTACCAAGAGACCCAGTACTTC
CDR3 protein: CASSFGTGGYQETQYF
clone size: .
D gene: TRBD1
V gene: TRBV5-1
J gene: TRBJ2-5

CDR3 DNA: TGTGCCGGCAGTGCCCAGGCCCTGATCACAGATACGCAGTATTTT
CDR3 protein: CAGSAQALITDTQYF
clone size: .
D gene: .
V gene: TRBV25-1
J gene: TRBJ2-3

CDR3 DNA: TGCGCCAGCAGCCCCCCCGGGACAGCGAGCTATGGCTACACCTTC
CDR3 protein: CASSPPGTASYGYTF
clone size: .
D gene: TRBD1
V gene: TRBV7-2
J gene: TRBJ1-2

CDR3 DNA: TGCAGCGTTGACTCCCAGATCCCGGATACGCAGTATTTT
CDR3 protein: CSVDSQIPDTQYF
clone size: few
D gene: .
V gene: TRBV29-1
J gene: TRBJ2-3